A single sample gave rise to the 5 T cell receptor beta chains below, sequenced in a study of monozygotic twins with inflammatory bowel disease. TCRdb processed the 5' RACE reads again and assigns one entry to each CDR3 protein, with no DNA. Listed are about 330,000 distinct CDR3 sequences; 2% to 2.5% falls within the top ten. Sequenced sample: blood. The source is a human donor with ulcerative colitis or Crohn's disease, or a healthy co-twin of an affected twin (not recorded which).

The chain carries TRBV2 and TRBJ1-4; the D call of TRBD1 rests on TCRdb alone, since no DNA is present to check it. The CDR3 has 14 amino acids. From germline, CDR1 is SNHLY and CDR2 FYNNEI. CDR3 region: CASPIRQKYEKLFF.

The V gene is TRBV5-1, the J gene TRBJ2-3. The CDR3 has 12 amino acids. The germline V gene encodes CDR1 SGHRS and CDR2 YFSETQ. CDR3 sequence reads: CASSRTADTQYF.

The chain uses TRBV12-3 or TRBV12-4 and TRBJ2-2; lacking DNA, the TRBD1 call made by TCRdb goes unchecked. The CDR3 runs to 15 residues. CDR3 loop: CASSFRQGNTGELFF.

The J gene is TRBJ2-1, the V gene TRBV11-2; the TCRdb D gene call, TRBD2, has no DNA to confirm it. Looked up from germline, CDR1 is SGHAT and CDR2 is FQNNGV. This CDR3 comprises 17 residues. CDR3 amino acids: CASSWGSGGALYNEQFF.

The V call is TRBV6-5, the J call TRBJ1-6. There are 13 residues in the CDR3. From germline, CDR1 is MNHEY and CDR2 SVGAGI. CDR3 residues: CASSYRLDSPLHF.